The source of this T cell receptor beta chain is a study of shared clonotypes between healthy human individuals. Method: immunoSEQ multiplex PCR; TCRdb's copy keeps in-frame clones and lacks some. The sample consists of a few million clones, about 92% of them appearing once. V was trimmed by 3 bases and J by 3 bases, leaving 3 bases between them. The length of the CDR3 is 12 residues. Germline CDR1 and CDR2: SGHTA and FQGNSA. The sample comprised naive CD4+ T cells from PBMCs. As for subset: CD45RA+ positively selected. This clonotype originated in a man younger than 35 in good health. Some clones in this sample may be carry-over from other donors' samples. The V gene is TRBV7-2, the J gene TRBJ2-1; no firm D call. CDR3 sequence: CASSFFYNEQFF. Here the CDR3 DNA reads TGTGCCAGCAGCTTTTTCTACAATGAGCAGTTCTTC. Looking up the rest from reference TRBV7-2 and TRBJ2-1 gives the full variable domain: GAGVSQSPSNKVTEKGKDVELRCDPISGHTALYWYRQSLGQGLEFLIYFQGNSAPDKSGLPSDRFSAERTGGSVSTLTIQRTQQEDSAVYLCASSFFYNEQFFGPGTRLTVL.